A single sample gave rise to the 14 T cell receptor beta chains below, sequenced in a study of memory CD4+ T cells and cytomegalovirus serostatus. Assay used: immunoSEQ multiplex PCR; TCRdb lists only in-frame clones, some missing. The top ten clones hold about 0.95% of a sample with 54,000 or so clones, 80% to 90% of them seen once. The sort gate was single viable CD3+CD4+CD8-CD45RO+ cells for memory CD4+ T cells. The specimen was memory CD4+ T cells from blood. The receptor set was obtained from an adult in good health and CMV-seronegative.

The chain employs TRBV27 and TRBJ1-1, with TRBD1 matching over 7 bases. The CDR3 length is 13 residues. The V gene end was trimmed by 6 bases and the J gene end by 7 bases; junction bases not matched to a gene: 8. CDR1 and CDR2 from the germline V gene are MNHEY and SMNVEV (reference sequence). CDR3 amino acids: CASRNTGVVEAFF. The CDR3 bases are TGTGCCAGCAGAAATACAGGGGTGGTTGAAGCTTTCTTT.

V gene TRBV7-3 combines with J gene TRBJ2-7; 7 bases are shared with TRBD2. The trim removed 5 bases at V and 6 bases at J, leaving 10 bases unmatched. The germline V gene encodes CDR1 SGHTA and CDR2 FQGTGA. The CDR3 covers 14 residues. In DNA, the CDR3 is TGTGCCAGCAGCCAGGGCTCTAGCGGTGGCGAGCAGTACTTC. Amino acid sequence: CASSQGSSGGEQYF.

The genes are TRBV2 and TRBJ1-5; D uncertain. The germline gives CDR1 SNHLY, CDR2 FYNNEI. The V gene lost 10 bases and the J gene lost 2 bases, with 15 bases spanning the gap. The CDR3 extends over 14 amino acids. CDR3 nucleotide sequence: TGTGCCACCCGAAGCATCGGGGGCAATCAGCCCCAGCATTTT. This translates into CATRSIGGNQPQHF.

The chain uses TRBV28 and TRBJ1-4, with 8 bases that match TRBD1. The V gene end was trimmed by 4 bases and the J gene end by 1 base; junction bases not matched to a gene: 8. CDR3 size: 17 residues. Germline CDR1 reads MDHEN; CDR2 reads SYDVKM. The CDR3 DNA reads as TGTGCCAGCAGTTGGACAGGGATTAGGAGAACTAATGAAAAACTGTTTTTT. Protein: CASSWTGIRRTNEKLFF.

The J gene is TRBJ2-7, the V gene TRBV19; 9 bases line up with TRBD1. Germline lookup yields CDR1 LNHDA and CDR2 SQIVND (reference sequence). Trimming cost V 6 bases and J 5 bases; bases outside gene matches: 14. This CDR3 is built from 16 residues. Here the CDR3 DNA reads TGTGCCAGTAGCCGTAACAGGGGGCCCACCACCCACGAGCAGTACTTC. It yields the protein CASSRNRGPTTHEQYF.

The chain is built from TRBV7-3 and TRBJ2-2; 8 bases align to TRBD1. Trimming cost V 5 bases and J 8 bases; bases outside gene matches: 4. CDR1 is SGHTA and CDR2 is FQGTGA in the germline V gene. The CDR3 consists of 13 residues. CDR3 amino acids: CASSRTGRGELFF. As DNA, the CDR3 is TGTGCCAGCAGCCGGACAGGGCGGGGGGAGCTGTTTTTT.

The rearrangement uses TRBV14 and TRBJ1-3; D gene uncertain. Trimming removed 5 bases from V and 0 bases from J, with 14 bases in between. Germline-derived CDR1 and CDR2 are SGHDN and FVKESK. The CDR3 has 16 amino acids. The CDR3 loop is CASSTHSAHSGNTIYF. The CDR3 coding sequence is TGTGCCAGCAGCACCCACAGTGCCCACTCTGGAAACACCATATATTTT.

The rearrangement joins TRBV14 to TRBJ2-7; no reliable D call. Looked up from germline, CDR1 is SGHDN and CDR2 is FVKESK. The CDR3 is made up of 13 amino acids. V was clipped by 5 bases and J by 6 bases, with 14 bases between them. The CDR3 here is CASSREAPTEQYF. In nucleotides, the CDR3 is TGTGCCAGCAGCAGGGAAGCCCCTACCGAGCAGTACTTC. Together with reference TRBV14 and TRBJ2-7, the CDR3 gives the full variable domain: EAGVTQFPSHSVIEKGQTVTLRCDPISGHDNLYWYRRVMGKEIKFLLHFVKESKQDESGMPNNRFLAERTGGTYSTLKVQPAELEDSGVYFCASSREAPTEQYFGPGTRLTVT.

The J gene is TRBJ2-7, the V gene TRBV29-1; 7 bases are a match to TRBD1. The V segment lost 7 bases and the J segment 3 bases; nucleotides outside the gene matches: 15. The CDR3 sequence is 15 residues long. CDR1 SQVTM and CDR2 ANQGSEA come from the germline V gene. The CDR3 region has the DNA TGCAGCGGGAAACAGGGGCCCCAAGAGTACTACGAGCAGTACTTC. Translating it yields CSGKQGPQEYYEQYF.

The V call is TRBV13, the J call TRBJ1-2, with D uncertain. CDR1 is PRHDT, CDR2 FYEKMQ, per germline (reference sequence). The CDR3 is made up of 13 amino acids. V lost 1 base, J lost 8 bases, and 11 bases lay in between. CDR3 loop: CASSLEAARGYTF. The CDR3 region has the DNA TGTGCCAGCAGCTTAGAGGCGGCCAGAGGCTACACCTTC. The full variable domain, with the rest looked up from reference TRBV13 and TRBJ1-2, is AAGVIQSPRHLIKEKRETATLKCYPIPRHDTVYWYQQGPGQDPQFLISFYEKMQSDKGSIPDRFSAQQFSDYHSELNMSSLELGDSALYFCASSLEAARGYTFGSGTRLTVV.

The rearrangement joins TRBV7-2 to TRBJ2-7; 7 nucleotides agree with TRBD1. The CDR3 runs to 17 residues. V lost 5 bases, J lost 0 bases, and 13 bases stayed unmatched. The V gene's germline CDR1 is SGHTA and CDR2 FQGNSA. The CDR3 DNA is TGTGCCAGCAGCCCACCTCGGGACAGTTTTTTCTCCTACGAGCAGTACTTC. Its protein is CASSPPRDSFFSYEQYF.

The gene calls are TRBV6-5 and TRBJ1-2; D gene uncertain. V gave up 6 bases and J gave up 6 bases, with 17 bases separating them. Germline loops: CDR1 MNHEY, CDR2 SVGAGI. The length of the CDR3 is 14 residues. Written as DNA, the CDR3 is TGTGCCAGCAGGCAGCCCAGCTCCAAACATGGCTACACCTTC. Translation gives CASRQPSSKHGYTF.

This chain uses TRBV19 with TRBJ2-1; no definite D call. This CDR3 spans 11 amino acids. Germline lookup yields CDR1 LNHDA and CDR2 SQIVND (reference sequence). The ends were cut back, 4 bases at V and 13 bases at J, with 11 bases in the middle. The CDR3 is CASSKAAQQFF. As DNA, the CDR3 is TGTGCCAGTAGTAAGGCAGCACAACAGTTCTTC.

The genes are TRBV5-4 and TRBJ2-3, with D maybe TRBD2 (5 bases). This CDR3 spans 15 amino acids. With 0 bases removed from V and 4 bases from J, the gap between germline ends came to 12 bases. Germline V gene lookup returns CDR1 SGHNT and CDR2 YYREEE (reference sequence). The CDR3 sequence: CASSLAGPGADTQYF. The CDR3 DNA sequence: TGTGCCAGCAGCTTGGCGGGCCCCGGGGCAGATACGCAGTATTTT.